The rows below give T cell receptor beta chains drawn from one sample of a study of cytomegalovirus exposure and HLA in healthy donors. This table comes from immunoSEQ multiplex PCR, and its TCRdb copy is limited to in-frame clones, with some not included. The data contain 150,000 to 200,000 clones, roughly 85% of them singletons. The sequencing sample was made of PBMCs. These receptors originate from a man aged 40-55 years in good health and CMV-seropositive. Each CDR3 is given without its conserved first and last residue.

V gene	J gene	CDR3 length	CDR3 protein
TRBV10-1	TRBJ2-5	13	ASSEGGTSQETQY
TRBV27	TRBJ2-5	12	ASSLRTGGVGQY
TRBV9	TRBJ1-4	13	ASSVSTGGDEKLF
TRBV28	TRBJ1-4	14	ASSTQRGQHNEKLF
TRBV15	TRBJ2-5	12	ATSWRQTQETQY
TRBV5-1	TRBJ2-3	18	ASSLLGLAGILQSTDTQY
TRBV5-1	TRBJ1-4	12	ASSLEQGDFKLF
TRBV5-4	TRBJ2-3	13	ASSAGLAGVDTQY
TRBV15	TRBJ1-6	12	ATRNPQGGSPLH
TRBV29-1	TRBJ2-3	12	SVDSGTSTDTQY
TRBV5-6	TRBJ2-3	12	ASGPGQITDTQY
TRBV7-6	TRBJ1-5	14	ASSPSPGQRDQPQH
TRBV6-1	TRBJ2-7	10	ASSRDRLEQY
TRBV5-1	TRBJ1-6	13	ASSLEVGADSPLH
TRBV6-5	.	11	ASSSRLDYEQY
TRBV28	TRBJ1-5	13	ASSSQLGGVWPQH
TRBV18	TRBJ2-5	12	ASSPQGASETQY
TRBV19	TRBJ1-5	14	ASSLQGADSNQPQH
TRBV19	TRBJ2-1	14	ASSREAGGRYNEQF
TRBV2	TRBJ1-5	13	ASNSGTGGGQPQH
TRBV29-1	TRBJ2-3	12	SVGTGIGTDTQY
TRBV5-1	TRBJ1-2	13	ASSSPDRATYGYT
TRBV19	TRBJ2-4	10	ASSMRENIQY
TRBV6-5	TRBJ1-2	13	ASSHIVTGNYGYT
TRBV6-5	TRBJ2-3	13	ASSSPSGTADTQY
TRBV5-1	TRBJ1-4	13	ASSPLTGGNEKLF
TRBV19	TRBJ2-7	12	ASSGSGNSYEQY
TRBV19	TRBJ1-2	15	ASSMPPGTGYQVRYT
TRBV21-1	TRBJ2-7	12	ASSKEGARNEQY
TRBV10-3	TRBJ1-6	12	AISDRQGDSPLH
TRBV28	TRBJ2-3	14	ASSLSGGGGTDTQY
TRBV19	TRBJ2-6	15	ATAPDRRHSGANGLT
TRBV7-2	TRBJ2-7	13	ASSLLGQGVYEQY
TRBV29-1	TRBJ2-1	12	SGVGGGSYNEQF
TRBV11-1	TRBJ2-2	14	ASSGDRGGNTGELF
TRBV15	TRBJ2-2	14	ATSSDRGGWTGELF
TRBV6-5	TRBJ2-7	13	ASSREISGSYEQY
TRBV28	TRBJ2-7	9	ASGARDEQY
TRBV6-4	TRBJ2-2	13	ASSRLAGESGELF
TRBV28	TRBJ1-2	12	ASSLPQGNYGYT
TRBV13	TRBJ2-5	13	ASSPVGQGLGTQY
TRBV9	TRBJ2-5	12	ASSVAGARETQY
TRBV27	TRBJ2-1	14	ASSLFPGLAGVEQF
TRBV11-2	TRBJ2-3	14	ASSPGSGSRTDTQY
TRBV27	TRBJ1-2	12	ASSSRTGPSGYT
TRBV5-1	TRBJ2-6	15	ASTDSTGASGANVLT
TRBV2	TRBJ2-3	14	ASRMGLAGFTDTQY
TRBV9	TRBJ2-7	13	ASSASVGDSYEQY
TRBV18	TRBJ2-3	14	ASSPYQREGPDTQY